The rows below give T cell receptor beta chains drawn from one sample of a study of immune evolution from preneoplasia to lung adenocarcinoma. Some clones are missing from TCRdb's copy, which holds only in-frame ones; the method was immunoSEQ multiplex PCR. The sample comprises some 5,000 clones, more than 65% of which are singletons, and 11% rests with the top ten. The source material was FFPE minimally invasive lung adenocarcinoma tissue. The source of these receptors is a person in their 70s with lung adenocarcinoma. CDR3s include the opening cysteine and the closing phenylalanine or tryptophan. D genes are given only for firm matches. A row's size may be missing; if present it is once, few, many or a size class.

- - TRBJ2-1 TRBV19 TGTGCCAGTAGCGAACATCGCCCCTACAATGAGCAGTTCTTC CASSEHRPYNEQFF
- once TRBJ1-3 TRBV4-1 TGCGCCAGCAGCCAATTTATAACAGGCAACTCTGGAAACACCATATATTTT CASSQFITGNSGNTIYF
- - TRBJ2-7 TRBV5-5 TGTGCCAGCAGTCTCTCACCCGGTCGCCACGAGCAGTACTTC CASSLSPGRHEQYF
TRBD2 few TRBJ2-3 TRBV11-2 TGTGCCAGCAGGGCAGCGGGGGTCGATACGCAGTATTTT CASRAAGVDTQYF
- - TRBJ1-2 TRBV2 TGTGCCAGCATCCCGGACGGAAACTATGGCTACACCTTC CASIPDGNYGYTF
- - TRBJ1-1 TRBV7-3 TGTGCCAGCAGTTTAACACCGAACACTGAAGCTTTCTTT CASSLTPNTEAFF
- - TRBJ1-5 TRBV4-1 TGCGCCAGCAGCCAAGAGCTATGGCTGGCGGGGGGAATTAGGTCCCAGCATTTT CASSQELWLAGGIRSQHF
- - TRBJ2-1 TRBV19 TGTGCCAGTAGTAAGTCCCTACATGAGCAGTTCTTC CASSKSLHEQFF
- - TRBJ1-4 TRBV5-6 TGTGCCAGCAGCACGCTCGACAAGGGCGGGGAAAAACTGTTTTTT CASSTLDKGGEKLFF
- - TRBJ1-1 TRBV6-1 TGTGCCAGCAGTGAGCGGAGCCTATACACTGAAGCTTTCTTT CASSERSLYTEAFF
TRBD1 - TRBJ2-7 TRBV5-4 TGTGCCAGCAGCATCGACAGGGACGACGAGCAGTACTTC CASSIDRDDEQYF
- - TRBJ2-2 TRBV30 TGTGCCTGGAGGGGTATCCTCGGGGAGCTGTTTTTT CAWRGILGELFF
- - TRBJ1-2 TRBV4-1 TGCGCCAGCAGCCAAGAATCGTCCGTGGGGGGTGGCTACACCTTC CASSQESSVGGGYTF
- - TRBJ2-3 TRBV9 TGTGCCAGCAGCGTAGACTACACAGATACGCAGTATTTT CASSVDYTDTQYF
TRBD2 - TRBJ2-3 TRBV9 TGTGCCAGCAGCCTGACTAGCGCGACAGATACGCAGTATTTT CASSLTSATDTQYF